These T cell receptor beta chains were read from a single sample in a study of shared clonotypes between healthy human individuals. Repertoires were generated with immunoSEQ multiplex PCR, while TCRdb's copy carries only in-frame clones and drops some. The repertoire holds around 550,000 clones, with around 95% as singletons. The sample consisted of naive CD8+ T cells sorted from blood. These receptor sequences come from a woman in her 30s in good health. The CDR3 runs from the conserved cysteine through the conserved F or W. The order of the fields is J gene, V gene, D gene, clone size, CDR3 protein, CDR3 DNA. The D gene is left open where the match is weak. The size entry is marked missing in some rows and otherwise reads once, few, many or a size class.

j_call: TRBJ2-1; v_call: TRBV4-1; d_call: .; clone_size: .; cdr3_aa: CASSLSKSSGDREFF; cdr3_nt: TGCGCCAGCAGCCTTTCTAAAAGTAGCGGGGACAGAGAGTTCTTC
j_call: TRBJ2-1; v_call: TRBV27; d_call: TRBD1; clone_size: .; cdr3_aa: CASSLAGTGTYNEQFF; cdr3_nt: TGTGCCAGCAGTTTGGCCGGGACAGGGACCTACAATGAGCAGTTCTTC
j_call: TRBJ2-5; v_call: TRBV11-2; d_call: .; clone_size: .; cdr3_aa: CASSSETRDQETQYF; cdr3_nt: TGTGCCAGCAGCTCGGAGACTAGGGATCAAGAGACCCAGTACTTC
j_call: TRBJ2-1; v_call: TRBV4-2; d_call: .; clone_size: .; cdr3_aa: CASSGGKGVSSYNEQFF; cdr3_nt: TGTGCCAGCAGCGGGGGCAAGGGAGTGAGCTCCTACAATGAGCAGTTCTTC
j_call: TRBJ2-7; v_call: TRBV11-2; d_call: .; clone_size: .; cdr3_aa: CASSLGTQYEQYF; cdr3_nt: TGTGCCAGCAGCTTAGGGACACAATACGAGCAGTACTTC
j_call: TRBJ2-7; v_call: TRBV4-2; d_call: .; clone_size: .; cdr3_aa: CASSQELGYEQYF; cdr3_nt: TGTGCCAGCAGCCAAGAGTTGGGTTACGAGCAGTACTTC
j_call: TRBJ2-7; v_call: TRBV27; d_call: TRBD2; clone_size: once; cdr3_aa: CASSLLAGAGEQYF; cdr3_nt: TGTGCCAGCAGTTTACTAGCGGGAGCTGGCGAGCAGTACTTC
j_call: TRBJ1-2; v_call: TRBV9; d_call: TRBD1; clone_size: .; cdr3_aa: CASSSGGYYGYTF; cdr3_nt: TGTGCCAGCAGCTCAGGGGGGTACTATGGCTACACCTTC
j_call: TRBJ2-7; v_call: TRBV6-5; d_call: .; clone_size: .; cdr3_aa: CASSYSGPTTYEQYF; cdr3_nt: TGTGCCAGCAGTTACTCCGGACCGACCACCTACGAGCAGTACTTC
j_call: TRBJ2-7; v_call: TRBV13; d_call: TRBD1; clone_size: .; cdr3_aa: CASSSQGAHYGYEQYF; cdr3_nt: TGTGCCAGCAGCTCACAGGGGGCGCATTATGGGTACGAGCAGTACTTC
j_call: TRBJ2-7; v_call: TRBV7-2; d_call: .; clone_size: .; cdr3_aa: CASEASSYEQYF; cdr3_nt: TGTGCCAGCGAGGCCAGCTCCTACGAGCAGTACTTC
j_call: TRBJ2-7; v_call: TRBV4-1; d_call: .; clone_size: few; cdr3_aa: CASSQVGTEQYF; cdr3_nt: TGCGCCAGCAGCCAAGTAGGGACCGAGCAGTACTTC
j_call: TRBJ1-1; v_call: TRBV27; d_call: .; clone_size: .; cdr3_aa: CASRTGLAEAFF; cdr3_nt: TGTGCCAGCAGGACAGGTTTGGCTGAAGCTTTCTTT
j_call: TRBJ2-5; v_call: TRBV13; d_call: .; clone_size: few; cdr3_aa: CASSLGGYGQETQYF; cdr3_nt: TGTGCCAGCAGCTTAGGTGGGTACGGCCAAGAGACCCAGTACTTC
j_call: TRBJ1-2; v_call: TRBV29-1; d_call: TRBD1; clone_size: .; cdr3_aa: CSVGQDYGYTF; cdr3_nt: TGCAGCGTGGGACAGGACTATGGCTACACCTTC
j_call: TRBJ2-5; v_call: TRBV9; d_call: TRBD1; clone_size: .; cdr3_aa: CASSVEGGQVQETQYF; cdr3_nt: TGTGCCAGCAGCGTAGAGGGGGGACAGGTCCAAGAGACCCAGTACTTC
j_call: TRBJ2-7; v_call: TRBV7-9; d_call: TRBD1; clone_size: .; cdr3_aa: CASSSSGGLSPYEQYF; cdr3_nt: TGTGCCAGCAGCTCGTCAGGGGGCCTTTCCCCCTACGAGCAGTACTTC
j_call: TRBJ2-1; v_call: TRBV5-4; d_call: .; clone_size: few; cdr3_aa: CASSSSYEQFF; cdr3_nt: TGTGCCAGCAGCTCCTCGTATGAGCAGTTCTTC
j_call: TRBJ2-1; v_call: TRBV19; d_call: .; clone_size: .; cdr3_aa: CASSDRSYNEQFF; cdr3_nt: TGTGCCAGTAGTGACAGGTCCTACAATGAGCAGTTCTTC
j_call: TRBJ1-6; v_call: TRBV28; d_call: .; clone_size: .; cdr3_aa: CASSSPLRSPLHF; cdr3_nt: TGTGCCAGCAGTTCCCCACTGCGTTCACCCCTCCACTTT
j_call: TRBJ2-7; v_call: TRBV6-5; d_call: .; clone_size: .; cdr3_aa: CASSYSIQSSYEQYF; cdr3_nt: TGTGCCAGCAGTTACTCTATTCAGAGCTCCTACGAGCAGTACTTC
j_call: TRBJ1-5; v_call: TRBV27; d_call: TRBD1; clone_size: .; cdr3_aa: CASRTLTGGTPQHF; cdr3_nt: TGTGCCAGCAGGACTCTGACAGGGGGCACGCCCCAGCATTTT
j_call: TRBJ2-1; v_call: TRBV5-4; d_call: TRBD2; clone_size: .; cdr3_aa: CASSSGLAEPRGDEQFF; cdr3_nt: TGTGCCAGCAGCTCGGGACTAGCGGAGCCCCGGGGGGATGAGCAGTTCTTC
j_call: TRBJ1-2; v_call: TRBV11-2; d_call: .; clone_size: .; cdr3_aa: CASSLGGGYEGYTF; cdr3_nt: TGTGCCAGCAGCTTAGGAGGGGGTTATGAAGGCTACACCTTC
j_call: TRBJ2-7; v_call: TRBV27; d_call: .; clone_size: .; cdr3_aa: CASSDRDPLGEQYF; cdr3_nt: TGTGCCAGCAGTGACCGGGACCCTCTGGGGGAGCAGTACTTC
j_call: TRBJ1-6; v_call: TRBV27; d_call: .; clone_size: once; cdr3_aa: CASRMGPYNSPLHF; cdr3_nt: TGTGCCAGCAGAATGGGACCCTATAATTCACCCCTCCACTTT
j_call: TRBJ2-1; v_call: TRBV2; d_call: .; clone_size: .; cdr3_aa: CASSGRDESYNEQFF; cdr3_nt: TGTGCCAGCAGTGGTAGGGACGAATCCTACAATGAGCAGTTCTTC